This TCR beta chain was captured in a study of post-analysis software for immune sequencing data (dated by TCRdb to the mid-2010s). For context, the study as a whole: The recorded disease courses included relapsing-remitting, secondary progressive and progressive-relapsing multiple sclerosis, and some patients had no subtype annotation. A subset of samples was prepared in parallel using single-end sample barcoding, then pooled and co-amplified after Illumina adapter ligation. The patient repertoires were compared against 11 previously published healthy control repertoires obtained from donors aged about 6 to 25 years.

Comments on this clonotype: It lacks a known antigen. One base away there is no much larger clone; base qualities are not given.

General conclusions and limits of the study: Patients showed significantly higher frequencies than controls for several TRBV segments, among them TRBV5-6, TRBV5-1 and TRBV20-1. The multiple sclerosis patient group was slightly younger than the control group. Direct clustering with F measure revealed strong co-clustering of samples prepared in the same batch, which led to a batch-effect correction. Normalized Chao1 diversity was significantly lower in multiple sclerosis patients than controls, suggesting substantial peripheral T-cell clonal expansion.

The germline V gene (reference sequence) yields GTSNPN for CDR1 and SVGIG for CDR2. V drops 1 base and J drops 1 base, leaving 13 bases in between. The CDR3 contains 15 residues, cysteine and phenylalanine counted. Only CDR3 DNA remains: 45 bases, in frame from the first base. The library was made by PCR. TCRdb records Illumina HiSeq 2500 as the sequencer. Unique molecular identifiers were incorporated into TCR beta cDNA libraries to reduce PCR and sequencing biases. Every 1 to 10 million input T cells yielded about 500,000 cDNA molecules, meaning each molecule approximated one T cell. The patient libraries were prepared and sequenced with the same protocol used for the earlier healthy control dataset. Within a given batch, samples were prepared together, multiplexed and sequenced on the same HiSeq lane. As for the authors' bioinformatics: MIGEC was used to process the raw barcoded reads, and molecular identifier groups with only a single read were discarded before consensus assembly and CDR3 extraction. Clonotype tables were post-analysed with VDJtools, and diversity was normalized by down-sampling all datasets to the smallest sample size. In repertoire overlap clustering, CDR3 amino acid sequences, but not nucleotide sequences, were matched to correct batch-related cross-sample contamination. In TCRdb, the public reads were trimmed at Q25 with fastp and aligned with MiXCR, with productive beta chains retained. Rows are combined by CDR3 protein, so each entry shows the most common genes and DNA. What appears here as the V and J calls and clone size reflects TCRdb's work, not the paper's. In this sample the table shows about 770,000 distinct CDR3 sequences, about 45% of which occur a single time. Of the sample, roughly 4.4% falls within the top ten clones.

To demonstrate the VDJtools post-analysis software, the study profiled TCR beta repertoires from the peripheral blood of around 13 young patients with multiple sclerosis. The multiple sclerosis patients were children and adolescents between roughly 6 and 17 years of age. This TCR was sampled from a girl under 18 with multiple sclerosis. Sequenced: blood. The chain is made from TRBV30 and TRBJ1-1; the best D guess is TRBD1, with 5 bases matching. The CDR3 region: CAWSGLGPSNTEAFF. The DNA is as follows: TGTGCCTGGAGTGGGTTGGGACCTTCGAACACTGAAGCTTTCTTT. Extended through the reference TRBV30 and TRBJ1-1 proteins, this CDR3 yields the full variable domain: SQTIHQWPATLVQPVGSPLSLECTVEGTSNPNLYWYRQAAGRGLQLLFYSVGIGQISSEVPQNLSASRPQDRQFILSSKKLLLSDSGFYLCAWSGLGPSNTEAFFGQGTRLTVV.